These 13 T cell receptor beta chains came from one sample sequenced in a study of cytomegalovirus exposure and HLA in healthy donors. Both 60 Vbeta primers and 13 Jbeta primers went into the PCR. TCRdb's table, derived via immunoSEQ multiplex PCR, lists solely in-frame clones and lacks some. This table holds tens of thousands of clones, around 52% found once. The source material was PBMCs. These receptor sequences come from a human donor in good health.

Turning to this clone: Its ends do not fully match the called genes, so a read error is possible. The chain joins TRBV7-9 to TRBJ1-2; TRBD1 matches at 7 bases. The CDR3 runs to 14 residues. Germline V gene sequence: CDR1 SEHNR, CDR2 FQNEAQ (reference sequence). DNA of the CDR3: TGTTCCAGCAGCTCTGGGACAGACGTCTATGGCTACACCTTC. It encodes CSSSSGTDVYGYTF.

The J gene is TRBJ1-1, the V gene TRBV5-1, with no clear D. Germline V gives CDR1 SGHRS, CDR2 YFSETQ. V lost 1 base, J lost 0 bases, and 7 bases lay in between. The length of the CDR3 is 14 residues. CDR3 sequence: CASSLLAMNTEAFF. The CDR3 nucleotides read TGCGCCAGCAGCTTGCTAGCTATGAACACTGAAGCTTTCTTT.

The chain uses TRBV6-1 and TRBJ2-5, with a tentative D call TRBD2 (7 bases). The DNA end is more similar to TRBJ2-7, so the J call may be wrong. CDR1 MNHNS and CDR2 SASEGT come from the germline V gene. The CDR3 is 16 amino acids. The chain's CDR3 is CASSEVAAGAGYEQYF. CDR3 DNA sequence: TGTGCCAGCAGTGAAGTGGCCGCGGGGGCCGGTTACGAGCAGTACTTC.

The chain carries TRBV9 and TRBJ2-7; TRBD1 might be the D (6 bases). Germline-derived CDR1 and CDR2 are SGDLS and YYNGEE. This CDR3 comprises 14 residues. The V and J ends lost 0 bases and 5 bases respectively, with 12 bases between them. CDR3 in DNA: TGTGCCAGCAGCGTAGGGGGGCCGGGTGACGAGCAGTACTTC. Protein sequence: CASSVGGPGDEQYF.

In the case of this clone: One junction end does not reproduce the germline sequence, and a read error may be involved. This rearrangement joins TRBV5-1 to TRBJ1-2; 8 positions agree with TRBD1. Looked up from germline, CDR1 is SGHRS and CDR2 is YFSETQ. This CDR3 is 14 amino acids long. The CDR3 DNA reads as TGCGCCAGCAGGGAAACAACAGGGGGACGTGGCTACCCCTTC. Translation gives CASRETTGGRGYPF.

This clone was detected a few times. CDR3 protein: CASSQVGLLLGTGELFF. Here the CDR3 DNA reads TGCGCCAGCAGCCAAGTGGGGCTACTCCTAGGGACCGGGGAGCTGTTTTTT. The chain employs TRBV4-3 and TRBJ2-2; D possibly corresponds to TRBD1 (5 bases). V lost 1 base to trimming and J lost 5 bases, with 17 bases between them. CDR3 length equals 17 residues. The germline V gene has CDR1 LGHNA and CDR2 YSLEER.

V and J are TRBV7-9 and TRBJ2-7; 11 bases map to TRBD2. With 4 bases clipped from V and 3 bases from J, the junction kept 5 bases outside the gene matches. The CDR3 is 15 residues long. Germline CDR1 reads SEHNR; CDR2 reads FQNEAQ (reference sequence). CDR3 in DNA: TGTGCCAGCAGCTACACTAGCGGGGGACTCTACGAGCAGTACTTC. Translating it yields CASSYTSGGLYEQYF. The whole variable domain, filled in from reference TRBV7-9 and TRBJ2-7, reads DTGVSQNPRHKITKRGQNVTFRCDPISEHNRLYWYRQTLGQGPEFLTYFQNEAQLEKSRLLSDRFSAERPKGSFSTLEIQRTEQGDSAMYLCASSYTSGGLYEQYFGPGTRLTVT.

The chain carries TRBV30 and TRBJ2-5; the match to TRBD2 covers 9 bases. With V trimmed by 1 base and J by 1 base, 4 bases remained unmatched. The germline V gene has CDR1 GTSNPN and CDR2 SVGIG (reference sequence). CDR3 length equals 15 residues. The CDR3 nucleotides are TGTGCCTGGAGTGGCGCTAGCGGGGTCCAAGAGACCCAGTACTTC. Protein product: CAWSGASGVQETQYF.

By share, this clone counts as medium-sized (0.01 to 0.1%). V and J are TRBV10-2 and TRBJ2-7; 9 bases are shared with TRBD1. V lost 8 bases to trimming and J lost 5 bases; unmatched junction nucleotides: 10. Looked up from germline, CDR1 is WSHSY and CDR2 is SAAADI. The CDR3 has 14 residues. The CDR3 spells CASWDREKADEQYF. The CDR3 coding sequence is TGCGCCAGCTGGGACAGGGAAAAAGCTGACGAGCAGTACTTC.

This chain uses TRBV19 with TRBJ2-1, with TRBD2 matching 9 bases. The V gene end was trimmed by 9 bases and the J gene end by 6 bases; junction bases not matched to a gene: 9. Germline CDR1 and CDR2: LNHDA and SQIVND (reference sequence). The CDR3 length is 14 residues. CDR3 nucleotides: TGTGCCAGCAAAACCCAGCGGGGGGCCAATGAGCAGTTCTTC. This codes for CASKTQRGANEQFF.

This clone turned up a few times. J is TRBJ1-6 and V is TRBV5-1; 9 positions agree with TRBD1. The CDR3 consists of 16 residues. CDR1 is SGHRS and CDR2 is YFSETQ in the germline V gene. V dropped 0 bases and J dropped 8; count of bases not matched to a gene: 6. CDR3 residues: CASSLEGTGLDSPLHF. The CDR3 coding sequence is TGCGCCAGCAGCTTGGAAGGGACAGGGCTGGATTCACCCCTCCACTTT.

The chain employs TRBV7-2 and TRBJ1-4, with 7 bases identical to TRBD1. Germline values: CDR1 SGHTA, CDR2 FQGNSA. The V and J ends lost 5 bases and 7 bases, in that order; junction bases with no gene match: 10. The CDR3 spans 15 residues. This chain's CDR3 is CASSREGAGGEKLFF. The CDR3 DNA is TGTGCCAGCAGCAGAGAGGGGGCAGGGGGTGAAAAACTGTTTTTT. Drawing the rest from reference TRBV7-2 and TRBJ1-4, the complete variable domain is GAGVSQSPSNKVTEKGKDVELRCDPISGHTALYWYRQSLGQGLEFLIYFQGNSAPDKSGLPSDRFSAERTGGSVSTLTIQRTQQEDSAVYLCASSREGAGGEKLFFGSGTQLSVL.

The chain is built from TRBV6-6 and TRBJ1-1; D is undetermined. Looked up from germline, CDR1 is MNHNY and CDR2 is SVGAGI (reference sequence). V was cut by 5 bases and J by 4 bases, with 11 bases left in between. The CDR3 extends over 13 amino acids. CDR3 region: CASSTSGFTEAFF. Written as DNA, the CDR3 is TGTGCCAGCAGTACCTCGGGATTCACTGAAGCTTTCTTT.